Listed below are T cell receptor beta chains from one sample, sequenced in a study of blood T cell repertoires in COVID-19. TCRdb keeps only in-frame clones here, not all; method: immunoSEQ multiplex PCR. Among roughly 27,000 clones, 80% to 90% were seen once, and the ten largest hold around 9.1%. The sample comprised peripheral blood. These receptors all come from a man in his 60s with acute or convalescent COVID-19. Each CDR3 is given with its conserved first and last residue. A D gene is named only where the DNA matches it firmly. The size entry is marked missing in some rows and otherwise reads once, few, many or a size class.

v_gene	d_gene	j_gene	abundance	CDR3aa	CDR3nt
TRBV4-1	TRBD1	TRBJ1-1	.	CASSYGQGGTEAFF	TGCGCCAGCAGCTACGGACAGGGGGGGACTGAAGCTTTCTTT
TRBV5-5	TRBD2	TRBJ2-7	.	CASSFSTGGQANEQYF	TGTGCCAGCAGCTTTTCGACGGGAGGGCAAGCCAACGAGCAGTACTTC
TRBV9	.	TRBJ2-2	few	CASSVGLSGELFF	TGTGCCAGCAGCGTAGGTCTATCCGGGGAGCTGTTTTTT
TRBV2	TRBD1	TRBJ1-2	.	CASSPGQYYGYTF	TGTGCCAGCAGCCCGGGACAGTACTATGGCTACACCTTC
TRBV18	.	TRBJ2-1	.	CASSPRSSGDNEQFF	TGTGCCAGCTCACCACGGTCTAGTGGTGACAATGAGCAGTTCTTC
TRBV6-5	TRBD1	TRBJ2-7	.	CASRKPGGNEQYF	TGTGCCAGCAGGAAACCAGGGGGCAACGAGCAGTACTTC
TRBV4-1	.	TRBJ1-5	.	CASSQEQGSYQPQHF	TGCGCCAGCAGCCAAGAACAAGGGAGTTATCAGCCCCAGCATTTT
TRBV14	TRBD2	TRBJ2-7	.	CASSQEGTSGAYEQYF	TGTGCCAGCAGCCAAGAAGGGACTAGCGGGGCCTACGAGCAGTACTTC
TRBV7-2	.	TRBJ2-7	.	CASSLASMGQGPYEQYF	TGTGCCAGCAGCTTAGCGAGTATGGGACAAGGCCCCTACGAGCAGTACTTC
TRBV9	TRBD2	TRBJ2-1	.	CASSVGWGGASYNEQFF	TGTGCCAGCAGCGTAGGGTGGGGAGGGGCTTCCTACAATGAGCAGTTCTTC
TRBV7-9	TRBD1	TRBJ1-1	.	CASSPGTGTFNTEAFF	TGTGCCAGCAGCCCGGGGACAGGGACCTTTAACACTGAAGCTTTCTTT
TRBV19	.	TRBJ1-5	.	CASSIRVVEGFQPQHF	TGTGCCAGTAGTATACGGGTGGTGGAGGGGTTTCAGCCCCAGCATTTT
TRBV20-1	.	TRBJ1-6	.	CSASEGSPLHF	TGCAGTGCATCGGAGGGTTCACCCCTCCACTTT
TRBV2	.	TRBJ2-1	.	CASSPKLTGHWFF	TGTGCCAGCAGTCCCAAACTGACAGGCCACTGGTTCTTC
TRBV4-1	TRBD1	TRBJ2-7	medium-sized	CASSHLQGSYEQYF	TGCGCCAGCAGCCATTTACAGGGGTCCTACGAGCAGTACTTC
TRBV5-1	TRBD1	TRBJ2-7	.	CASSWDSTTYEQYF	TGCGCCAGCAGCTGGGACAGCACAACCTACGAGCAGTACTTC
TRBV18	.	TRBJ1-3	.	CASSPNTGPGNTIYF	TGTGCCAGCTCACCCAATACAGGACCTGGAAACACCATATATTTT
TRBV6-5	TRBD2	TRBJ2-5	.	CASGFSGGRLETQYF	TGTGCCAGCGGCTTTAGCGGGGGGCGACTGGAGACCCAGTACTTC
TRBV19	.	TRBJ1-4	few	CASRRQGQITNEKLFF	TGTGCCAGTCGTAGACAAGGACAGATAACTAATGAAAAACTGTTTTTT
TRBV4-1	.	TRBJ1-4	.	CASSQLSATNEKLFF	TGCGCCAGCAGCCAACTATCCGCAACTAATGAAAAACTGTTTTTT
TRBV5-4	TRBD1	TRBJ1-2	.	CASSLASGGGYTF	TGTGCCAGCAGCTTGGCGTCAGGGGGAGGCTACACCTTC
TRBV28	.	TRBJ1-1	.	CASTRGGELEAFF	TGTGCCAGCACCAGAGGCGGGGAACTTGAAGCTTTCTTT
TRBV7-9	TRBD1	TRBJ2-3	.	CASSANRGQGDTQYF	TGTGCCAGCAGCGCCAACAGGGGGCAAGGAGATACGCAGTATTTT
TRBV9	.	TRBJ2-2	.	CASSVVKSGNTGELFF	TGTGCCAGCAGCGTAGTTAAGTCAGGGAACACCGGGGAGCTGTTTTTT
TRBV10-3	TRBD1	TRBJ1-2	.	CAIRGQGPSSSYGYTF	TGTGCCATCAGGGGACAGGGCCCCAGCTCAAGCTATGGCTACACCTTC
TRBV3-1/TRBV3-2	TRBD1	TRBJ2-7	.	CASSQIWGQGATYEQYF	TGTGCCAGCAGCCAAATTTGGGGACAGGGAGCTACCTACGAGCAGTACTTC
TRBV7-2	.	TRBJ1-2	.	CASSPGSSANYGYTF	TGTGCCAGCAGCCCCGGTAGTAGTGCTAACTATGGCTACACCTTC
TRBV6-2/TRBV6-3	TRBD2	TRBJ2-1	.	CASSYILAGGWGEQFF	TGTGCCAGCAGTTACATACTAGCGGGAGGCTGGGGGGAGCAGTTCTTC
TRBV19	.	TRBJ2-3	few	CASSKIAVSTDTQYF	TGTGCCAGTAGTAAAATCGCAGTTAGCACAGATACGCAGTATTTT
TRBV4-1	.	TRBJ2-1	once	CASSQEWGSSYNEQFF	TGCGCCAGCAGCCAAGAATGGGGCTCTTCCTACAATGAGCAGTTCTTC
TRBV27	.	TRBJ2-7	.	CASSLSRGNYEQYF	TGTGCCAGCAGTTTATCCCGCGGGAACTACGAGCAGTACTTC
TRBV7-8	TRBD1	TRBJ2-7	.	CASSKYGQEPYEQYF	TGTGCCAGCAGCAAATACGGACAGGAGCCCTACGAGCAGTACTTC
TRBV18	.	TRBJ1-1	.	CASCPLQGNTEAFF	TGTGCCAGCTGTCCTTTACAGGGAAACACTGAAGCTTTCTTT
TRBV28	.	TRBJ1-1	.	CASSLIGRGGNTEAFF	TGTGCCAGCAGTTTAATCGGTAGGGGGGGCAACACTGAAGCTTTCTTT
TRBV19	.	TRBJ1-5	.	CASKELGQGGQPQHF	TGTGCCAGTAAAGAATTAGGCCAGGGCGGTCAGCCCCAGCATTTT
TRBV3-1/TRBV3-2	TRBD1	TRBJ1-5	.	CASSQGGQGALEPQHF	TGTGCCAGCAGCCAAGGGGGACAGGGGGCGCTTGAGCCCCAGCATTTT
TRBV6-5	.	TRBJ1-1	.	CASSFGQARDAFF	TGTGCCAGCAGTTTTGGGCAGGCCAGGGATGCTTTCTTT
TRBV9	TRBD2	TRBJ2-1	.	CASSVRTSVYYSYNEQFF	TGTGCCAGCAGCGTTCGGACTAGCGTCTACTACTCCTACAATGAGCAGTTCTTC
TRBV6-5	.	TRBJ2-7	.	CASSWGGVNYEQYF	TGTGCCAGCAGCTGGGGCGGGGTAAACTACGAGCAGTACTTC
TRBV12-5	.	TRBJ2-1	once	CASGLRENEQFF	TGTGCTAGTGGCTTGAGGGAGAATGAGCAGTTCTTC
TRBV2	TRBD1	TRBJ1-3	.	CASSRQGDGNTIYF	TGTGCCAGCAGTCGACAGGGGGACGGAAACACCATATATTTT
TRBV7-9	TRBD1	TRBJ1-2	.	CASSDLDRGAYGYTF	TGTGCCAGCAGCGACCTGGACAGGGGCGCTTATGGCTACACCTTC
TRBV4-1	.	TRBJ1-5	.	CASSQTPTGDQPQHF	TGCGCCAGCAGCCAAACCCCAACGGGGGATCAGCCCCAGCATTTT
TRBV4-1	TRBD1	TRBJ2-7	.	CASSHPGQGRYEQYF	TGCGCCAGCAGCCACCCGGGACAGGGGCGCTACGAGCAGTACTTC
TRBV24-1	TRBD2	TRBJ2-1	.	CATLGEGRDEQFF	TGTGCCACCCTAGGGGAGGGCCGGGATGAGCAGTTCTTC
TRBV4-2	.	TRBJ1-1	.	CASSQESRAGMMNTEAFF	TGTGCCAGCAGCCAAGAGTCGAGAGCAGGGATGATGAACACTGAAGCTTTCTTT
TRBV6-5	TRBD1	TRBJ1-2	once	CASSSPGQGIYTF	TGTGCCAGCAGTTCTCCGGGACAGGGGATCTACACCTTC
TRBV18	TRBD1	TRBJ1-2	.	CASSEQGGFYGYTF	TGTGCCAGCTCCGAACAGGGGGGCTTCTATGGCTACACCTTC
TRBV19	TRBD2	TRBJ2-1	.	CASSSGAGGPYNEQFF	TGTGCCAGTAGTTCGGGAGCGGGGGGTCCCTACAATGAGCAGTTCTTC
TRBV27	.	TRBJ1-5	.	CASSLVREGQPQHF	TGTGCCAGCAGTTTGGTCAGGGAAGGTCAGCCCCAGCATTTT
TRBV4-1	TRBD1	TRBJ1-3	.	CASSQYRTGLSGNTIYF	TGCGCCAGCAGCCAATACCGGACAGGCCTCTCTGGAAACACCATATATTTT
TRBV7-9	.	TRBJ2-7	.	CASSLAWGTSSEQYF	TGTGCCAGCAGCTTAGCGTGGGGAACTAGTTCCGAGCAGTACTTC
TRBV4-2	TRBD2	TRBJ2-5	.	CASSQGLAGGGQETQYF	TGTGCCAGCAGCCAAGGACTAGCGGGAGGTGGGCAAGAGACCCAGTACTTC
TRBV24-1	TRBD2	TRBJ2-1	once	CATSDTRTSGISYNEQFF	TGTGCCACCAGTGACACCCGGACTAGCGGCATCTCCTACAATGAGCAGTTCTTC
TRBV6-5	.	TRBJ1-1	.	CASGQGGEAFF	TGTGCCAGCGGGCAGGGAGGGGAAGCTTTCTTT
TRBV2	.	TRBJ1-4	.	CASRDISYEKLFF	TGTGCCAGCAGGGACATTTCCTACGAAAAACTGTTTTTT
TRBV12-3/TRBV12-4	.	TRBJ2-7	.	CASKRNSEQYF	TGTGCCAGCAAGAGGAACTCCGAGCAGTACTTC
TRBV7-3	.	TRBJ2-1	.	CASSFGGSYNEQFF	TGTGCCAGCAGCTTTGGCGGGTCCTACAATGAGCAGTTCTTC